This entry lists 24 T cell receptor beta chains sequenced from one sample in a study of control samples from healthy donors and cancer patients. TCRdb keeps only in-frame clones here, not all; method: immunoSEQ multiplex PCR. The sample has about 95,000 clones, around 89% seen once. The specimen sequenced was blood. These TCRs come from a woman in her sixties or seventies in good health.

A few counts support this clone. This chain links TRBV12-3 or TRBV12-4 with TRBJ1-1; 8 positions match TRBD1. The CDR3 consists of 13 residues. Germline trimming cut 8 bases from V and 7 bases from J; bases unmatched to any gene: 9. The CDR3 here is CASGRQGKVEAFF. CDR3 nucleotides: TGTGCCAGCGGCAGACAGGGGAAGGTTGAAGCTTTCTTT.

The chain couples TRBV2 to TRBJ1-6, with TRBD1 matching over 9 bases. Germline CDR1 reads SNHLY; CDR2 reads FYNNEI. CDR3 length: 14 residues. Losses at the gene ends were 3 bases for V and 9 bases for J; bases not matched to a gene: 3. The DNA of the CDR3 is TGTGCCAGCAGTGATTGGACAGGGGTTTCACCCCTCCACTTT. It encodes CASSDWTGVSPLHF.

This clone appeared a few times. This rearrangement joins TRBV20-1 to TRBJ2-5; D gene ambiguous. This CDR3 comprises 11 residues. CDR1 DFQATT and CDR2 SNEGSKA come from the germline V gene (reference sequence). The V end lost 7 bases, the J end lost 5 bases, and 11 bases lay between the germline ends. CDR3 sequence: CSVTLRETQYF. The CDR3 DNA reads TGCAGTGTGACTTTAAGGGAGACCCAGTACTTC.

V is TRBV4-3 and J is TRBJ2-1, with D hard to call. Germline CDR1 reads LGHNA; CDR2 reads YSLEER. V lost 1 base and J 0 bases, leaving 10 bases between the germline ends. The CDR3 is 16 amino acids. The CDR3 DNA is TGCGCCAGCAGCCAAGCAGGCGGTAGCTCCTACAATGAGCAGTTCTTC. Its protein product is CASSQAGGSSYNEQFF.

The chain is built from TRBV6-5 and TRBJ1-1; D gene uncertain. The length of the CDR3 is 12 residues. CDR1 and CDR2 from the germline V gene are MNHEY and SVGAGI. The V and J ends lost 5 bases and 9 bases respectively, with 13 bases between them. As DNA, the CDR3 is TGTGCCAGCAGTAACCCATCGAGCAAAGCTTTCTTT. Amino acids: CASSNPSSKAFF.

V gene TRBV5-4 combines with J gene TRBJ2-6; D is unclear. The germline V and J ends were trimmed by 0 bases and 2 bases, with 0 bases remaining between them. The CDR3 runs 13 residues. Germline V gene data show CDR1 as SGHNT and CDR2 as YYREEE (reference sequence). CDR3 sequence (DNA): TGTGCCAGCAGCTTGGCTGGGGCCAACGTCCTGACTTTC. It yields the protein CASSLAGANVLTF.

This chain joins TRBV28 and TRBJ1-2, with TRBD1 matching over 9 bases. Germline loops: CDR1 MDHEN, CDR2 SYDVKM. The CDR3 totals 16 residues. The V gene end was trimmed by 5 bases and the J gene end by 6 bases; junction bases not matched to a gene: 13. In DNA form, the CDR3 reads TGTGCCAGCAGTCCTTACCGGGACAGGGTTTTGAATGGCTACACCTTC. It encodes CASSPYRDRVLNGYTF.

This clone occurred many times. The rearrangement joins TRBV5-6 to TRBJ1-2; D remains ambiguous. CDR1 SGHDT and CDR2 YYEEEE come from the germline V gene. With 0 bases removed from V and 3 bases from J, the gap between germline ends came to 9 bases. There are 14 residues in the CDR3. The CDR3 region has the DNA TGTGCCAGCAGCTTGGCCCAAGGAGACTATGGCTACACCTTC. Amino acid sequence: CASSLAQGDYGYTF.

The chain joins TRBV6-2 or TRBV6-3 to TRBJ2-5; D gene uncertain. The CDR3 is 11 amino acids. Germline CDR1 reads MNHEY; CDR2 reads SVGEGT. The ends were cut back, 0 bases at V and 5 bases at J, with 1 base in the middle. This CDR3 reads CASSYSETQYF. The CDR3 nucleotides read TGTGCCAGCAGTTACTCGGAGACCCAGTACTTC.

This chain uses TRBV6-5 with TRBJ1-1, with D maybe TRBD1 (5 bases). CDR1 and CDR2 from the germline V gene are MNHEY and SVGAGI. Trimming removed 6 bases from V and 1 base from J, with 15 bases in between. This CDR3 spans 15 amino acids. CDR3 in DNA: TGTGCCAGCAGCCGTTCTCCCGGGGGGAACACTGAAGCTTTCTTT. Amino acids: CASSRSPGGNTEAFF.

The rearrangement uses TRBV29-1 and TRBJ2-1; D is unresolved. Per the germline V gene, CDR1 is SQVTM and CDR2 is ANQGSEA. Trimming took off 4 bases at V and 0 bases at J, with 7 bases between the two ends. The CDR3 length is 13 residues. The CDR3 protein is CSVAPSSYNEQFF. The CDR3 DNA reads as TGCAGCGTTGCCCCGAGCTCCTACAATGAGCAGTTCTTC.

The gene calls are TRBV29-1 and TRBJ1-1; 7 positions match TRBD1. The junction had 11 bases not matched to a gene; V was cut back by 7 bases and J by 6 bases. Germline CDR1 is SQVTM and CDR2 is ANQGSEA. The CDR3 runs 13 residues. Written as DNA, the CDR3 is TGCAGCGGAGACAGGGCGACTGGGGCTGAAGCTTTCTTT. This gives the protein CSGDRATGAEAFF.

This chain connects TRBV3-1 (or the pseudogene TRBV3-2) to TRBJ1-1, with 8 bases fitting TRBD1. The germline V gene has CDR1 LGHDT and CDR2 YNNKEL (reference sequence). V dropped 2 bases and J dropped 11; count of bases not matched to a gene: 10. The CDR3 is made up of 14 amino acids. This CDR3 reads CASSQTGGHLGAFF. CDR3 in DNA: TGTGCCAGCAGCCAAACAGGGGGTCACCTTGGTGCTTTCTTT.

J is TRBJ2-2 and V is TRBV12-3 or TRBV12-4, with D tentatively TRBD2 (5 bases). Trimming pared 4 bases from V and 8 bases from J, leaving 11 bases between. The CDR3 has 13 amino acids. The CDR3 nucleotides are TGTGCCAGCAGTTACAGAGGGAGTGGGGAGCTGTTTTTT. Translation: CASSYRGSGELFF.

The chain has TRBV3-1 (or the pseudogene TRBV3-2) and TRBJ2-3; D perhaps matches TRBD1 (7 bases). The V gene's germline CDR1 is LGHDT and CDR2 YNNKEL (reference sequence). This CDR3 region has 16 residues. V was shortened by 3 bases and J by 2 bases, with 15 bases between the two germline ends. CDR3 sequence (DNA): TGTGCCAGCAGCCAGGTCGCAGGGGGGTTCACAGATACGCAGTATTTT. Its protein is CASSQVAGGFTDTQYF.

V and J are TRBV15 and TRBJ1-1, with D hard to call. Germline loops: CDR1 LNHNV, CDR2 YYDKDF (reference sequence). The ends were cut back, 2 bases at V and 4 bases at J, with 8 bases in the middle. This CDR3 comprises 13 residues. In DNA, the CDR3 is TGTGCCACCAGCAGACCGGGAGTCACTGAAGCTTTCTTT. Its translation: CATSRPGVTEAFF.

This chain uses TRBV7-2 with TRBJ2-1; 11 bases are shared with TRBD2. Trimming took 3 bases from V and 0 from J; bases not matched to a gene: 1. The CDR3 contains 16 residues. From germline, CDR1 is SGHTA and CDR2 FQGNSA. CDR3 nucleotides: TGTGCCAGCAGCTTCACTAGCGGGGGCTCCTACAATGAGCAGTTCTTC. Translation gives CASSFTSGGSYNEQFF.

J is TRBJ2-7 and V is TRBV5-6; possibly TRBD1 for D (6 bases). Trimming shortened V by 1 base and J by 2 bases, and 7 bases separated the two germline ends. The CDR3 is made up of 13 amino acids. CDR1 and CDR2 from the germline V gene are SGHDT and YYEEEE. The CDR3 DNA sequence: TGTGCCAGCAGCTTGAGGGGGACCTACGAGCAGTACTTC. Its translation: CASSLRGTYEQYF.

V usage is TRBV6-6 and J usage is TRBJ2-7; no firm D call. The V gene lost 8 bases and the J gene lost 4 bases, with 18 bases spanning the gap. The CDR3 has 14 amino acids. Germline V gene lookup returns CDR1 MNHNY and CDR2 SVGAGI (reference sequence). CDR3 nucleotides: TGTGCCAGCTCGGACGGTCCAAACGGATACGAGCAGTACTTC. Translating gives CASSDGPNGYEQYF.

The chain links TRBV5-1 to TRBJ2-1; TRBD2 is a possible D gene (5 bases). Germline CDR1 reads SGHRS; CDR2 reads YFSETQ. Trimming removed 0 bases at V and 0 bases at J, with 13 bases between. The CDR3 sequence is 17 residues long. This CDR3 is CASSLGGSASSYNEQFF. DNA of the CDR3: TGCGCCAGCAGCTTGGGTGGTAGCGCCAGCTCCTACAATGAGCAGTTCTTC. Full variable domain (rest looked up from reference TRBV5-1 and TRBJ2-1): KAGVTQTPRYLIKTRGQQVTLSCSPISGHRSVSWYQQTPGQGLQFLFEYFSETQRNKGNFPGRFSGRQFSNSRSEMNVSTLELGDSALYLCASSLGGSASSYNEQFFGPGTRLTVL.

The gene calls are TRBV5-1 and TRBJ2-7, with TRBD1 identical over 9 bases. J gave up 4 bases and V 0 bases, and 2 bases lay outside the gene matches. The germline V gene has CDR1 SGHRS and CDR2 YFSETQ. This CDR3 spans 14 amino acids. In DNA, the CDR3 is TGCGCCAGCAGCTTGGAGGGACAGGGATACGAGCAGTACTTC. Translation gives CASSLEGQGYEQYF.

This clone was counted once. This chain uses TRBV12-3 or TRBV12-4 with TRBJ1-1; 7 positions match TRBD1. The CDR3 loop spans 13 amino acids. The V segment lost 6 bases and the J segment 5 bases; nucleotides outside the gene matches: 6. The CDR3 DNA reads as TGTGCCAGCAGCTCCAGACAGGGAACTGAAGCTTTCTTT. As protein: CASSSRQGTEAFF.

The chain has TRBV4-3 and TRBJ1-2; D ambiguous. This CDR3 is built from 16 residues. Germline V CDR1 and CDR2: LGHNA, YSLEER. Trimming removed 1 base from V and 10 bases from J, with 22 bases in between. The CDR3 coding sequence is TGCGCCAGCAGCCAAGCTACCTATACTGAGGGAATATCCTACACCTTC. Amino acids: CASSQATYTEGISYTF.

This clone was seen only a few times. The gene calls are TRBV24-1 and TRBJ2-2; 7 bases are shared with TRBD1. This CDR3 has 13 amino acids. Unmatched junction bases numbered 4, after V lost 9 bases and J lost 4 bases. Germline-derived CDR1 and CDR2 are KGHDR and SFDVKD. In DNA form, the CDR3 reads TGTGCCACCCAGGGGGTTCGCACCGGGGAGCTGTTTTTT. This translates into CATQGVRTGELFF.